This T cell receptor beta chain derives from a study of T cell clones after liver transplantation. About the research overall: Immunosuppression withdrawal was tried within 2 years after liver transplantation in this trial.

V was cut by 8 bases and J by 7 bases, with 9 bases left in between. Germline V gives CDR1 SNHLY, CDR2 FYNNEI. This CDR3 is 10 amino acids long. This table comes from immunoSEQ multiplex PCR, and its TCRdb copy is limited to in-frame clones, with some not included. The data contain under 35,000 clones, about 95% of them singletons. This material consisted of CD8+ T cells from blood, taken 12 months after liver transplant. The chain joins TRBV2 to TRBJ2-7, with a tentative D call TRBD1 (5 bases). This TCR came from a human patient who received a liver transplant. Part of the T cells may come from the graft donor. The CDR3 loop reads CASSGLEQYF. The CDR3 nucleotides are TGTGCCAGCTCAGGGCTTGAGCAGTACTTC. The whole variable domain, remainder taken from reference TRBV2 and TRBJ2-7, is EPEVTQTPSHQVTQMGQEVILRCVPISNHLYFYWYRQILGQKVEFLVSFYNNEISEKSEIFDDQFSVERPDGSNFTLKIRSTKLEDSAMYFCASSGLEQYFGPGTRLTVT.